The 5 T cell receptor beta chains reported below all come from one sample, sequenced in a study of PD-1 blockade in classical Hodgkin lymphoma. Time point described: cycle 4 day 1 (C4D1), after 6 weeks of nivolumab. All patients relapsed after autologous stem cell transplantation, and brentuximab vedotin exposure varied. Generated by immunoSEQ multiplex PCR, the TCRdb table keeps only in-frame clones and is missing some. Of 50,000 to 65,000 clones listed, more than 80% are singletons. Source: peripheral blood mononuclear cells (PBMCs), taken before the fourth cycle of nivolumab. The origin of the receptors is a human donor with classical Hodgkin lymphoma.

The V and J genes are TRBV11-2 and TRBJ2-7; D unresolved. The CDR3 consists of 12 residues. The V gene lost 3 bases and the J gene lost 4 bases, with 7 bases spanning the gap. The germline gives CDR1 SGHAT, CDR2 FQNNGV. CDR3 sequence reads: CASSLASYEQYF. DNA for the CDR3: TGTGCCAGCAGCTTGGCGTCTTACGAGCAGTACTTC. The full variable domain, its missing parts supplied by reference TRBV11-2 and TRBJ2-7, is EAGVAQSPRYKIIEKRQSVAFWCNPISGHATLYWYQQILGQGPKLLIQFQNNGVVDDSQLPKDRFSAERLKGVDSTLKIQPAKLEDSAVYLCASSLASYEQYFGPGTRLTVT.

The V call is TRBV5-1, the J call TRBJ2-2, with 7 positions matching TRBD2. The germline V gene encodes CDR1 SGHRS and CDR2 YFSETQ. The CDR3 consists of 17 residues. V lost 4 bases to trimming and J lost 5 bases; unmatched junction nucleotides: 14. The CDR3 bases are TGCGCCAGCAGCCCGGGGGGAACTATCGGAGGGACCGGGGAGCTGTTTTTT. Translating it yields CASSPGGTIGGTGELFF.

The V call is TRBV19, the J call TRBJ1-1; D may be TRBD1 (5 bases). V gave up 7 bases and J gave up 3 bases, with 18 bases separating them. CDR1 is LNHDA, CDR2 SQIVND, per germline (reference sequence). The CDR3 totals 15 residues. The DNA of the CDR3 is TGTGCCAGTATGGCCGGAGGGGAGTCTTACACTGAAGCTTTCTTT. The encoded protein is CASMAGGESYTEAFF. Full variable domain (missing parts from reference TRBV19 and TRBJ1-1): DGGITQSPKYLFRKEGQNVTLSCEQNLNHDAMYWYRQDPGQGLRLIYYSQIVNDFQKGDIAEGYSVSREKKESFPLTVTSAQKNPTAFYLCASMAGGESYTEAFFGQGTRLTVV.

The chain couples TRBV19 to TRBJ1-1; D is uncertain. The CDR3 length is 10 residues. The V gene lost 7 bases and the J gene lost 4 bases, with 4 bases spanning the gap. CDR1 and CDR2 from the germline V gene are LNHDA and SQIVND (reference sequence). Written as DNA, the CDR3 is TGTGCCAGTAAGGCCACTGAAGCTTTCTTT. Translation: CASKATEAFF.

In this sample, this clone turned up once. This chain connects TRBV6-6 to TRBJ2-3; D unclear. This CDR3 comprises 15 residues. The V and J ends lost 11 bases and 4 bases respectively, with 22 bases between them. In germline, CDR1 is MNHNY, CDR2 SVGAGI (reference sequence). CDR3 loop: CAGRADPRFSDTQYF. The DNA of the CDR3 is TGTGCCGGACGGGCAGATCCCCGTTTCTCAGATACGCAGTATTTT.